This T cell receptor beta chain was sequenced during a study of Ad26.COV2.S vaccination and SARS-CoV-2 variants (dated by TCRdb to about 2021). With regard to the full study: Donors in the vaccine arm were drawn from COV1001, a phase I-IIa trial of Ad26.COV2.S in healthy adults that was multicentre, randomized, double-blind and placebo-controlled. Ad26.COV2.S was given intramuscularly at 5x10^10 or 1x10^11 viral particles, as a single shot or as two shots 56 days apart. TCRbeta repertoire sequencing served as the tool for gauging how specific and how broad the SARS-CoV-2-reactive T cell receptors were following Ad26.COV2.S vaccination. A total of approximately 32 samples were included in the TCR-sequenced set, comprising around 19 Ad26.COV2.S vaccine recipients, 5 placebo recipients and 8 SARS-CoV-2 convalescent individuals. Trial participants were randomized into five groups of five, in which low-dose or high-dose Ad26.COV2.S was given once or twice, or placebo was given on both occasions. Investigators remained blinded to trial group allocation during experiments and outcome assessment. The paper's findings and limits, for the study overall: According to the authors, total T cell responses may have been underestimated by the TCR breadth and depth analyses. After vaccination, substantial breadth of spike-specific CD8+ and CD4+ T cell responses was reported. The study was not powered to compare responses between vaccine doses or regimens. Compared with placebo recipients, Ad26.COV2.S recipients showed higher spike-specific TCR breadth (P = 0.0014). Non-spike TCR breadth was comparable between vaccine and placebo recipients, consistent with the vaccine containing only spike.

Concerning this clone: No cognate antigen has been identified for it. One base away there is no much larger clone; base qualities are not given.

TCRbeta CDR3 regions were sequenced with the immunoSEQ Assay. After extraction, genomic DNA underwent amplification by bias-controlled multiplex PCR, followed by high-throughput sequencing. Per the authors' processing: To quantify the absolute abundance of every unique TCRbeta CDR3 region, sequences were collapsed and filtered. T cell fraction was estimated by normalizing TCRbeta template counts to usable DNA, which was measured by amplifying reference genes present in all nucleated cells. Repertoire TCRs were annotated as SARS-CoV-2-specific by exact matching of V gene, CDR3 amino acid sequence and J gene to a known reactive TCR set. MIRA supplied the reference SARS-CoV-2 TCR set, which was filtered for enrichment in COVID-19-positive ImmuneCODE repertoires so that public or cross-reactive TCRs were removed. Using the MIRA antigens, annotated TCRs were further analysed by specific ORF or by position within an ORF. Breadth was defined as the number of annotated unique rearrangements divided by the total number of unique productive rearrangements, and depth was defined as the summed frequency of the annotated unique rearrangements. Two-sided Wilcoxon rank-sum tests were used to compare TCR breadth between groups. The source is immuneACCESS, and TCRdb retained only in-frame sequences with V and J called. Part of the clones is not carried over; for the studies checked, unresolved V genes explain less than half of this, and the remainder is unexplained. From that table come the V and J calls and clone size; the DNA was used to work out D and trimming. The sample table lists around 320,000 clones, 85% to 90% of them with a count of one. Jointly, the top ten make up 1.9% of the sample.

CDR1 and CDR2 are read off the germline V gene as SGHVS and FQNEAQ. The V end loses 5 bases and the J end loses 3 bases, and a stretch of 10 bases separates them. The CDR3 goes from the cysteine to the phenylalanine over 13 residues. Only CDR3 DNA remains: 39 bases, in frame from the first base. The intended sense of this specimen's treatment or condition label: some 19 received Ad26.COV2.S at low or high dose, single or two shots; about 5 received placebo; per-sample allocation not given. For vaccine and placebo recipients, the sequenced repertoires came from samples collected on day 63 after the first injection. Between 29 July and 7 August 2020, Cohort 1b enrolled around 24 adults aged 18-55 years at one site in Boston, USA. Ad26.COV2.S consisted of a replication-incompetent adenovirus type 26 vector by which a prefusion-stabilized SARS-CoV-2 spike protein from the original Wuhan strain was expressed.

The sequencing used peripheral blood, collected in a trial of Ad26.COV2.S vaccine versus placebo. This receptor was identified in a person aged 18-60 years who received the Ad26.COV2.S COVID-19 vaccine or a placebo. This sequence uses TRBV7-8 and TRBJ2-5, with no D gene named confidently. CDR3 region: CASSRALEETQYF. The DNA sequence reads TGTGCCAGCAGCCGGGCCTTGGAAGAGACCCAGTACTTC.